The rows below give T cell receptor beta chains drawn from one sample of a study of blood T cell repertoires in COVID-19. TCRdb keeps only in-frame clones here, not all; method: immunoSEQ multiplex PCR. The table records about 140,000 clones, approximately 84% of them present only once. The specimen sequenced was PBMCs or T cells enriched from blood (not recorded which). The receptors shown here come from a woman between 50 and 59 years old with acute COVID-19. Both conserved end residues are part of each CDR3. A D gene is named only where the DNA matches it firmly. Clone size appears in some rows only: once, few, many, or a class for an expanded clone.

clone size	J gene	CDR3 length	V gene	D gene	CDR3 protein	CDR3 DNA
.	TRBJ2-3	17	TRBV3-1/TRBV3-2	TRBD2	CASSQDGLAGCVDTQYF	TGTGCCAGCAGCCAAGATGGACTAGCGGGATGTGTAGATACGCAGTATTTT
.	TRBJ2-7	15	TRBV5-8	.	CASSFSGGYGGRQYF	TGTGCCAGCAGCTTCTCGGGGGGCTACGGGGGCCGGCAGTACTTC
.	TRBJ2-2	15	TRBV9	.	CASSVGVGNTGELFF	TGTGCCAGCAGCGTAGGTGTCGGGAACACCGGGGAGCTGTTTTTT
once	TRBJ2-5	15	TRBV5-1	.	CASSLATGEQETQYF	TGCGCCAGCAGCTTGGCCACGGGAGAGCAAGAGACCCAGTACTTC
few	TRBJ1-1	15	TRBV7-9	.	CASSLGEVLNTEAFF	TGTGCCAGCAGCTTAGGGGAGGTATTGAACACTGAAGCTTTCTTT
.	TRBJ1-1	15	TRBV18	TRBD1	CATRLQGTMNTEAFF	TGTGCCACCCGATTACAGGGGACGATGAACACTGAAGCTTTCTTT
.	TRBJ2-7	14	TRBV6-5	.	CASSSTTGSYEQYF	TGTGCCAGCAGCTCTACAACAGGGTCCTACGAGCAGTACTTC
once	TRBJ2-5	13	TRBV12-3/TRBV12-4	.	CASSINEGETQYF	TGTGCCAGCAGTATCAATGAGGGAGAGACCCAGTACTTC
.	TRBJ2-2	15	TRBV7-3	TRBD2	CASSRGTSGTGELFF	TGTGCCAGCAGCCGGGGGACTAGCGGCACCGGGGAGCTGTTTTTT
.	TRBJ1-5	14	TRBV18	.	CASSPSWEGRPQHF	TGTGCCAGCTCACCCTCTTGGGAGGGAAGGCCCCAGCATTTT
.	TRBJ1-5	14	TRBV20-1	.	CSASKGGTHQPQHF	TGCAGTGCTAGTAAGGGCGGGACGCATCAGCCCCAGCATTTT
once	TRBJ1-2	15	TRBV19	.	CASSIPSTANYGYTF	TGTGCCAGTAGTATCCCCTCTACGGCTAACTATGGCTACACCTTC
once	TRBJ2-1	20	TRBV24-1	TRBD1	CATSESPGQLRLSSYNEQFF	TGTGCCACCAGTGAATCCCCGGGACAGCTCCGATTAAGCTCCTACAATGAGCAGTTCTTC
few	TRBJ2-5	16	TRBV12-2	.	CASRQAGLGAQETQYF	TGTGCAAGTCGCCAGGCGGGACTAGGCGCTCAAGAGACCCAGTACTTC